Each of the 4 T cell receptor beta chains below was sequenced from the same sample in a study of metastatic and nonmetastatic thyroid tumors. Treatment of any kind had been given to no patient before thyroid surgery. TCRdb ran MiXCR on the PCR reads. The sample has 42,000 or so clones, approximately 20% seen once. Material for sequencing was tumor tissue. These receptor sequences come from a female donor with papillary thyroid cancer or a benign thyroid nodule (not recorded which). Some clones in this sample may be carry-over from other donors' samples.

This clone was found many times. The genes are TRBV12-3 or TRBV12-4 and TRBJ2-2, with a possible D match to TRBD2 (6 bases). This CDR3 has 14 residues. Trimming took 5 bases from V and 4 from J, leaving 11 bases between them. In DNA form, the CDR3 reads TGTGCCAGCAGTCTCCAGGGAGGCACCGGGGAGCTGTTTTTT. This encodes CASSLQGGTGELFF.

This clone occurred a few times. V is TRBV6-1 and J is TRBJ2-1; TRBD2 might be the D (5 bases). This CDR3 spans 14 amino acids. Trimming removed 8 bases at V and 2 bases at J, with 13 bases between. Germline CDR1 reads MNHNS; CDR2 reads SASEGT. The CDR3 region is CASLARVAYNEQFF. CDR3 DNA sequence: TGTGCCAGCTTAGCGAGAGTCGCCTACAATGAGCAGTTCTTC.

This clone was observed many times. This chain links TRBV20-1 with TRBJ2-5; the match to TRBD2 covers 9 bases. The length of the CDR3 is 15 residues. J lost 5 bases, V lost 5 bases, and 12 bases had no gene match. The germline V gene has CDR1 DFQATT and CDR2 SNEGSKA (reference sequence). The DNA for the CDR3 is TGCAGTGCTCTTGATAGCGGGAGAACGGAGGAGACCCAGTACTTC. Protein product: CSALDSGRTEETQYF.

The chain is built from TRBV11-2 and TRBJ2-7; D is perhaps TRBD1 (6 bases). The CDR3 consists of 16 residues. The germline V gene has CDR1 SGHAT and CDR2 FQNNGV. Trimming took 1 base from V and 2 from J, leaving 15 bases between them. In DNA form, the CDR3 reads TGTGCCAGCAGCTTAGTTTGGGGTCAGGGGACCTACGAGCAGTACTTC. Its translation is CASSLVWGQGTYEQYF.